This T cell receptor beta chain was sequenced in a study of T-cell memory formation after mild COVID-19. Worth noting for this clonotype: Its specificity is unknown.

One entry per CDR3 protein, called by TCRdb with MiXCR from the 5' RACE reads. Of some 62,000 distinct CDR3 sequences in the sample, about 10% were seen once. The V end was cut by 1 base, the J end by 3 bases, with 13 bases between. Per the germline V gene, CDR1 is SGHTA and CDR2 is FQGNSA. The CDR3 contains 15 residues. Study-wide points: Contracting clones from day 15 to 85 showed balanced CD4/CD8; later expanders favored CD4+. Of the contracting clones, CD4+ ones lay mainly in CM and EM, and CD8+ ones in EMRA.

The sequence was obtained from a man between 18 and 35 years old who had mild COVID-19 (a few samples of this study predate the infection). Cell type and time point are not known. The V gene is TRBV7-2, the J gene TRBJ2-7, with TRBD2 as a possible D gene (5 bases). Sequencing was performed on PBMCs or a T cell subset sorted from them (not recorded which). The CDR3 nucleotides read TGTGCCAGCAGCTTAGAGGTCGGCGGGTTCTACGAGCAGTACGTC. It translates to CASSLEVGGFYEQYV.